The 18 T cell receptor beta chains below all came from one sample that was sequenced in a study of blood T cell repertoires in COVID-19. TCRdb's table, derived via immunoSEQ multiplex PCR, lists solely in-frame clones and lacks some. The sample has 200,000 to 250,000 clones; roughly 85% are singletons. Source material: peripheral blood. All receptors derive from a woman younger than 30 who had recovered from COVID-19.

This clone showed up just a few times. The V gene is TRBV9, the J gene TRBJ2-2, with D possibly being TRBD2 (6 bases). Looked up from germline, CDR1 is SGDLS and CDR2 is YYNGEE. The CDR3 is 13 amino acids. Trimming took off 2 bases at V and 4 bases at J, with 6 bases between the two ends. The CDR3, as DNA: TGTGCCAGCAGCGTTAGCGGCACCGGGGAGCTGTTTTTT. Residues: CASSVSGTGELFF.

CDR3 region: CASSQNPPGTAEETQYF. The CDR3 nucleotides are TGTGCCAGCAGCCAGAACCCTCCCGGGACAGCCGAAGAGACCCAGTACTTC. This chain uses TRBV5-5 with TRBJ2-5, with 7 bases lining up with TRBD1. CDR3 size: 17 residues. The V and J ends lost 4 bases and 3 bases, in that order; junction bases with no gene match: 15. Per the germline V gene, CDR1 is SGHKS and CDR2 is YYEKEE (reference sequence).

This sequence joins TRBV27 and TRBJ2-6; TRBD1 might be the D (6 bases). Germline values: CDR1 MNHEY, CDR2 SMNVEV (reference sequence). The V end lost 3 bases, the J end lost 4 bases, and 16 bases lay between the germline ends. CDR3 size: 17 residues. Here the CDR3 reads CASSFGEHRAGANVLTF. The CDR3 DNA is TGTGCCAGCAGTTTCGGGGAGCACAGGGCCGGGGCCAACGTCCTGACTTTC. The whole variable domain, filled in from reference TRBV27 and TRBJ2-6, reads EAQVTQNPRYLITVTGKKLTVTCSQNMNHEYMSWYRQDPGLGLRQIYYSMNVEVTDKGDVPEGYKVSRKEKRNFPLILESPSPNQTSLYFCASSFGEHRAGANVLTFGAGSRLTVL.

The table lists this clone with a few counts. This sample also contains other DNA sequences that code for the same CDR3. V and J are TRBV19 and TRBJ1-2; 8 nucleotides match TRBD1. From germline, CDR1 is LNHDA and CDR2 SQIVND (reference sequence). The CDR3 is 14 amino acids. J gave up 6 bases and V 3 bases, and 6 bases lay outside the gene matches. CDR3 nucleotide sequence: TGTGCCAGTAGTATGGTGACAGGGGCCGATGGCTACACCTTC. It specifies CASSMVTGADGYTF. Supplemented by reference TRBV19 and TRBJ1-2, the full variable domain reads DGGITQSPKYLFRKEGQNVTLSCEQNLNHDAMYWYRQDPGQGLRLIYYSQIVNDFQKGDIAEGYSVSREKKESFPLTVTSAQKNPTAFYLCASSMVTGADGYTFGSGTRLTVV.

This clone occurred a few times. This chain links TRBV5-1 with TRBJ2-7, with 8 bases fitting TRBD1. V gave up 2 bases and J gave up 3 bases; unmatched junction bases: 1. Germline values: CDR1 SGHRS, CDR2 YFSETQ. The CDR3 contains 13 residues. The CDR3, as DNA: TGCGCCAGCAGCTTAGACAGGGGCTACGAGCAGTACTTC. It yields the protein CASSLDRGYEQYF.

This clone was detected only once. CDR3 sequence reads: CASGVRVHEQYF. CDR3 in DNA: TGTGCTAGTGGGGTCAGGGTGCACGAGCAGTACTTC. V usage is TRBV12-5 and J usage is TRBJ2-7; possibly TRBD1 for D (5 bases). The CDR3 contains 12 residues. The germline CDR1 and CDR2 sequences are LGHNT and FRNRAP. Trimming left V 6 bases short and J 5 bases short, with 11 bases between.

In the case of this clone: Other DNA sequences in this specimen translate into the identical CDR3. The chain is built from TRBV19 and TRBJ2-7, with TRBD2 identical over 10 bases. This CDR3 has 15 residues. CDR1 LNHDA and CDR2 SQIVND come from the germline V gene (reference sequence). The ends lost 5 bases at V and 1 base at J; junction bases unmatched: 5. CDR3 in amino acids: CASSSRTSGSYEQYF. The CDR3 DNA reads TGTGCCAGTAGTTCCCGGACTAGCGGATCCTACGAGCAGTACTTC.

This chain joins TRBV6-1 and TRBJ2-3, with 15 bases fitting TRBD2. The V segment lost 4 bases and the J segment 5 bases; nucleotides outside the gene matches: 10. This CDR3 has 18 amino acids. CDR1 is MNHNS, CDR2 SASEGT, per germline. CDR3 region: CASSAARTSGGAVDTQYF. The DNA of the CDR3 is TGTGCCAGCAGTGCCGCTCGGACTAGCGGGGGGGCGGTAGATACGCAGTATTTT.

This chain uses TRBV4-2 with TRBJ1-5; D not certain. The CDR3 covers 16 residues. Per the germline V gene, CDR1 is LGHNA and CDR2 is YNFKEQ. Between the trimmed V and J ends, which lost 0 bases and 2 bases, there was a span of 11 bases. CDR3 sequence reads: CASSQDQGVGNQPQHF. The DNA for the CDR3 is TGTGCCAGCAGCCAAGATCAAGGAGTAGGCAATCAGCCCCAGCATTTT.

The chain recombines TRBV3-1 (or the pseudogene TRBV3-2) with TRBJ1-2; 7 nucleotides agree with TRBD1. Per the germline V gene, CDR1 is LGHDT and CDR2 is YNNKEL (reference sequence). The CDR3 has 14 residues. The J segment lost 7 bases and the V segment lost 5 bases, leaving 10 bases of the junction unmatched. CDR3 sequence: CASSISDRAFGYTF. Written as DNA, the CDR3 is TGTGCCAGCAGCATTAGCGACAGGGCTTTTGGCTACACCTTC.

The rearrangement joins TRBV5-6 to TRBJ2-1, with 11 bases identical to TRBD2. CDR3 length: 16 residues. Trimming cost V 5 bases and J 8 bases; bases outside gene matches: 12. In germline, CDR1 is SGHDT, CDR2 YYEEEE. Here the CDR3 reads CASSYPSGRTHHEQFF. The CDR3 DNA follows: TGTGCCAGCAGTTATCCTAGCGGGAGGACACACCATGAGCAGTTCTTC.

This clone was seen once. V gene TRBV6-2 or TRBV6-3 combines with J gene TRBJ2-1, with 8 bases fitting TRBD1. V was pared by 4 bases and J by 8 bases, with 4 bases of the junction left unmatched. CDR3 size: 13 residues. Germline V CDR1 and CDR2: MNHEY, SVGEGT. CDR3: CASSSGGLDEQFF. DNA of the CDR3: TGTGCCAGCAGTTCAGGGGGCCTAGATGAGCAGTTCTTC.

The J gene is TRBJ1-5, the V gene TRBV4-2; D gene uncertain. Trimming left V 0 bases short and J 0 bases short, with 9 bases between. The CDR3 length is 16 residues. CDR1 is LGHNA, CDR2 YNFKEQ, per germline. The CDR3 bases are TGTGCCAGCAGCCAAGATCCTCAGTATAGCAATCAGCCCCAGCATTTT. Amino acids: CASSQDPQYSNQPQHF.

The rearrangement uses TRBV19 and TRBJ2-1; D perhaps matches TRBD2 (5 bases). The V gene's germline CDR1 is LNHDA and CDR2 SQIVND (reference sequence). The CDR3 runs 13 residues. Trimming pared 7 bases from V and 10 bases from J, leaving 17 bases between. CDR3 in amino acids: CASMRIAGGEQFF. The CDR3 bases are TGTGCCAGTATGAGAATTGCGGGCGGCGAGCAGTTCTTC.

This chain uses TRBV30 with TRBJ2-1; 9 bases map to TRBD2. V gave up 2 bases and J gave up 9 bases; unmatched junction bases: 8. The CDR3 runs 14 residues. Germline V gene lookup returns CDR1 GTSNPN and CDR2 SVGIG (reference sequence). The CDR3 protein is CAWSLGLASTEQFF. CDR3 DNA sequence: TGTGCCTGGAGTTTAGGACTAGCGAGCACTGAGCAGTTCTTC.

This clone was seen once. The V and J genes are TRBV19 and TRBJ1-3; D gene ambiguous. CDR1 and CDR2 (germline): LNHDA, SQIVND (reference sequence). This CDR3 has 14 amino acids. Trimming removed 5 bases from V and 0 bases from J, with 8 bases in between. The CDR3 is CASSLRSSGNTIYF. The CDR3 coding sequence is TGTGCCAGTAGTCTCCGGTCCTCTGGAAACACCATATATTTT.

Here the CDR3 reads CASSDTRGSNYGYTF. The CDR3 region has the DNA TGTGCCAGCAGTGACACCAGGGGAAGTAACTATGGCTACACCTTC. V is TRBV25-1 and J is TRBJ1-2; tentative D call: TRBD1 (6 bases). Germline assignment: CDR1 MGHDK and CDR2 SYGVNS. The ends were cut back, 3 bases at V and 1 base at J, with 12 bases in the middle. The CDR3 loop spans 15 amino acids.

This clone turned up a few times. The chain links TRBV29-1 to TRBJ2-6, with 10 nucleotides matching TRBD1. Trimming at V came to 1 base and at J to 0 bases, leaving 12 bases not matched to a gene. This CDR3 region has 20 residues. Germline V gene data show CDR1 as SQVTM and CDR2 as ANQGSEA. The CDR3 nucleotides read TGCAGCGTTGAAGGAGATAATTGGGACAGGGGATACTCTGGGGCCAACGTCCTGACTTTC. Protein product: CSVEGDNWDRGYSGANVLTF.